The TCR beta chain described here comes from a study of blood T cells in healthy people across ages. Study-wide background: The template switching approach captured approximately one barcoded beta molecule for every two T cells. Findings of the study overall: One million T cells yielded diversity estimates that were considered underestimates. What prevented conclusive comparison of naive and antigen-experienced cells was that PBMCs were unsorted.

Notes on this clonotype: What it binds is not known.

The CDR3 spans 16 residues. V lost 6 bases to trimming and J lost 4 bases, with 21 bases between them. Germline loops: CDR1 SGDLS, CDR2 YYNGEE. Together with a sample-barcoded 5' primer, a J-beta primer mix was included in a second PCR lasting about 6 to 12 cycles. CDR3-containing paired-end reads numbered at least 2.5 million in each sample. TCRdb reprocessed the 5' RACE reads via MiXCR and lists one record per CDR3 protein. The table has roughly 730,000 distinct CDR3 sequences, approximately 53% seen once. The sequence derives from a man aged 35 to 55 in good health. The chain recombines TRBV9 with TRBJ2-3; D remains ambiguous. Sequencing input: blood. The CDR3 region is CASTTGVGSIADTQYF. The CDR3 coding sequence is TGTGCCAGCACGACGGGCGTGGGCTCGATTGCAGATACGCAGTATTTT.